This is a list of T cell receptor beta chains from one sample in a study of glioma-infiltrating T cells after dendritic cell vaccination. Assay used: immunoSEQ multiplex PCR; TCRdb lists only in-frame clones, some missing. This sample has about 50,000 clones, with around 91% found just once. The source was blood, collected after dendritic cell vaccination. The receptors were gathered from a human donor with glioblastoma. The CDR3 runs from the conserved cysteine through the conserved F or W. D genes are given only for firm matches. The listing skips clone size in some rows; elsewhere it reads once, few, many or a size class.

J gene | clone size | V gene | D gene | CDR3 DNA | CDR3 protein
TRBJ1-1 | - | TRBV19 | - | TGTGCCGTATCAGGGGCGCTGAACACTGAAGCTTTCTTT | CAVSGALNTEAFF
TRBJ1-3 | few | TRBV2 | - | TGTGCCAGCACGGTGCTTGGAAACACCATATATTTT | CASTVLGNTIYF
TRBJ2-5 | - | TRBV12-5 | - | TGTGCTAGTGGTTCATGTACGGGGTCCTCGGGGTACCAAGAGACCCAGTACTTC | CASGSCTGSSGYQETQYF
TRBJ2-3 | - | TRBV19 | - | TGTGCCAGTAGTTGGGGACTCCTAGGAGATACGCAGTATTTT | CASSWGLLGDTQYF
TRBJ1-2 | - | TRBV27 | - | TGTGCCAGCAGTCCCTCGGGGGCTAACTATGGCTACACCTTC | CASSPSGANYGYTF
TRBJ1-2 | - | TRBV7-9 | TRBD1 | TGTGCCAGCAGTCATAGATCAGGGGGCGAAGCCTATGGCTACACCTTC | CASSHRSGGEAYGYTF
TRBJ1-2 | - | TRBV19 | TRBD1 | TGTGCCAGTAGTACAGGCTCAGGGGGGAATGGTGGCTACACCTTC | CASSTGSGGNGGYTF
TRBJ2-3 | - | TRBV27 | TRBD2 | TGTGCCAGCAATTGGTGGGGGGCTAGCGGGAGTTCAGATACGCAGTATTTT | CASNWWGASGSSDTQYF
TRBJ2-1 | - | TRBV2 | - | TGTGCCAGCAAACTGCAGAGACTTAGCTCCTACAATGAGCAGTTCTTC | CASKLQRLSSYNEQFF
TRBJ2-5 | - | TRBV5-1 | - | TGCGCCAGCAGCTTGGTGAGAGAGCAAGAGACCCAGTACTTC | CASSLVREQETQYF
TRBJ1-5 | - | TRBV6-5 | TRBD1 | TGTGCCAGCAGGCCGGGACAGGGTACGGGACAGCCCCAGCATTTT | CASRPGQGTGQPQHF
TRBJ2-7 | once | TRBV21-1 | - | TGTGCCAACCCGACCCAGTTGAGGAAAAATATTAATCTTTACGAGCAGTACTTC | CANPTQLRKNINLYEQYF
TRBJ1-5 | - | TRBV6-5 | - | TGTGCCAGCAGTTACGGGGCAGGGCCCCAGCATTTT | CASSYGAGPQHF
TRBJ1-4 | - | TRBV28 | - | TGTGCCAGCAGTTTACGGGGGGGGTGGGATGAACTGTTTTTT | CASSLRGGWDELFF
TRBJ1-3 | few | TRBV5-5 | - | TGTGCCAGCAGCAGACAGAGCTCTGGAAACACCATATATTTT | CASSRQSSGNTIYF
TRBJ2-1 | - | TRBV6-1 | TRBD2 | TGTGCCAGCAGTGAAATAGCGGGAGGGGCTAGGGATGAGCAGTTCTTC | CASSEIAGGARDEQFF
TRBJ2-7 | - | TRBV6-5 | - | TGTGCCAGCAGTTACCAGGGAGGGGGAGTTGGCGAGCAGTACTTC | CASSYQGGGVGEQYF